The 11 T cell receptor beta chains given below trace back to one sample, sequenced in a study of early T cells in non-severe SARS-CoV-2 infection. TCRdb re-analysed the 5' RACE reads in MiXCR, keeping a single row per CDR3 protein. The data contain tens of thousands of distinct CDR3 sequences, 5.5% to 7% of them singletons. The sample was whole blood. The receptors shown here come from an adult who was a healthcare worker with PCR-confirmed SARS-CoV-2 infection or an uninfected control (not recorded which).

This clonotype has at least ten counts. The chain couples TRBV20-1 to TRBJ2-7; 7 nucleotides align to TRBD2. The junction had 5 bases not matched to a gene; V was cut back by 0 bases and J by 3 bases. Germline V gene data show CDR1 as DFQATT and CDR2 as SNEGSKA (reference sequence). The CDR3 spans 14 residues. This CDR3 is CSARDPGGNYEQYF. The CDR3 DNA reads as TGCAGTGCTAGAGATCCGGGGGGAAACTACGAGCAGTACTTC.

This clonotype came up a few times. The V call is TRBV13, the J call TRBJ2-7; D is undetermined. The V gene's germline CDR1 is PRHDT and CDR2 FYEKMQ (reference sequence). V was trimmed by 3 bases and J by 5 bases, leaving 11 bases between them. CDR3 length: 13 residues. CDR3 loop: CASSLKGTHEQYF. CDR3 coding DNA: TGTGCCAGCAGCTTGAAGGGTACGCACGAGCAGTACTTC.

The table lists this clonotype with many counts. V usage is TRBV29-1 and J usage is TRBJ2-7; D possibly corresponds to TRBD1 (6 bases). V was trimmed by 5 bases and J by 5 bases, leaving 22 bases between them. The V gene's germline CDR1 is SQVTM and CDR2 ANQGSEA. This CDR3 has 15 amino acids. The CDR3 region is CSVSTGQTTRDEQYF. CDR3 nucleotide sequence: TGCAGCGTTTCAACTGGACAGACCACAAGGGACGAGCAGTACTTC.

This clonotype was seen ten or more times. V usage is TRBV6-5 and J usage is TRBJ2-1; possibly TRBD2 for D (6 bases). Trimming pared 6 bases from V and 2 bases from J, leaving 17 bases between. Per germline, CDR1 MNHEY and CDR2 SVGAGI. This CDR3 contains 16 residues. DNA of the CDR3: TGTGCCAGCAGGCACGCCATAGCGGACGCCTACAATGAGCAGTTCTTC. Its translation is CASRHAIADAYNEQFF.

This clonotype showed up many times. The CDR3 nucleotides are TGTGCCATCAGTGAGTCAAGGACAGGGGACGAGCAGTACTTC. This sequence encodes CAISESRTGDEQYF. The J gene is TRBJ2-7, the V gene TRBV10-3, with TRBD1 matching 9 bases. Germline CDR1 is ENHRY and CDR2 is SYGVKD. The CDR3 sequence is 14 residues long. The V gene end was trimmed by 0 bases and the J gene end by 5 bases; junction bases not matched to a gene: 2.

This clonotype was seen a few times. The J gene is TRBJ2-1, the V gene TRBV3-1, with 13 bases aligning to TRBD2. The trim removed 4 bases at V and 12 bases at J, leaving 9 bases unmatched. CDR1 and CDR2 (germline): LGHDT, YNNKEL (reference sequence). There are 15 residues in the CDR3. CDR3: CASSRGLAGIGRQFF. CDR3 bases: TGTGCCAGCAGCCGGGGACTAGCGGGGATCGGGAGGCAGTTCTTC.

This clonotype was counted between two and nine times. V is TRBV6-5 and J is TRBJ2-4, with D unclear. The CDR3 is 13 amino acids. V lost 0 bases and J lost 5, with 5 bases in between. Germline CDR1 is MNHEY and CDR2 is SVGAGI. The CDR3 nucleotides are TGTGCCAGCAGTTACTCCAATCAAAACATTCAGTACTTC. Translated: CASSYSNQNIQYF.

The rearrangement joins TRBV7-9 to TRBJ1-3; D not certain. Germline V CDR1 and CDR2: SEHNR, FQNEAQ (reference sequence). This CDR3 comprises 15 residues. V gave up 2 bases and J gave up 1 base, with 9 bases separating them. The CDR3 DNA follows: TGTGCCAGCAGCTTAATAGGAGTGTCTGGAAACACCATATATTTT. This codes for CASSLIGVSGNTIYF.

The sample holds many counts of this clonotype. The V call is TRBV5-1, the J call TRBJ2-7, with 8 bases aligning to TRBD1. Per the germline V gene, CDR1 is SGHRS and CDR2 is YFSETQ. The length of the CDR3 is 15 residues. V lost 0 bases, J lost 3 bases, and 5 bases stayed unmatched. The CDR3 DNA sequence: TGCGCCAGCAGCTTGGAGTGGACAGGGTTCTACGAGCAGTACTTC. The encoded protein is CASSLEWTGFYEQYF.

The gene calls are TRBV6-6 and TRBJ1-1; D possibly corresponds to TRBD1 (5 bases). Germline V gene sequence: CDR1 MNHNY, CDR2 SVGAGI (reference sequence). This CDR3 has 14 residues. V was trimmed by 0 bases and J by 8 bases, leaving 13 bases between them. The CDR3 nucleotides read TGTGCCAGCAGTTACTCTCAGGGACCGGACGAAGCTTTCTTT. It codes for CASSYSQGPDEAFF.

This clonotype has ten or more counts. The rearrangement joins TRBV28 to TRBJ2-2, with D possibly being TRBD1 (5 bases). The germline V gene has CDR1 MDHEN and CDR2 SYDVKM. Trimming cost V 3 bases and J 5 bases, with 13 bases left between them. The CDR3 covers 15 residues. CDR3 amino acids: CASSFLDILTGELFF. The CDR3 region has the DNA TGTGCCAGCAGTTTTTTGGACATCTTAACCGGGGAGCTGTTTTTT.